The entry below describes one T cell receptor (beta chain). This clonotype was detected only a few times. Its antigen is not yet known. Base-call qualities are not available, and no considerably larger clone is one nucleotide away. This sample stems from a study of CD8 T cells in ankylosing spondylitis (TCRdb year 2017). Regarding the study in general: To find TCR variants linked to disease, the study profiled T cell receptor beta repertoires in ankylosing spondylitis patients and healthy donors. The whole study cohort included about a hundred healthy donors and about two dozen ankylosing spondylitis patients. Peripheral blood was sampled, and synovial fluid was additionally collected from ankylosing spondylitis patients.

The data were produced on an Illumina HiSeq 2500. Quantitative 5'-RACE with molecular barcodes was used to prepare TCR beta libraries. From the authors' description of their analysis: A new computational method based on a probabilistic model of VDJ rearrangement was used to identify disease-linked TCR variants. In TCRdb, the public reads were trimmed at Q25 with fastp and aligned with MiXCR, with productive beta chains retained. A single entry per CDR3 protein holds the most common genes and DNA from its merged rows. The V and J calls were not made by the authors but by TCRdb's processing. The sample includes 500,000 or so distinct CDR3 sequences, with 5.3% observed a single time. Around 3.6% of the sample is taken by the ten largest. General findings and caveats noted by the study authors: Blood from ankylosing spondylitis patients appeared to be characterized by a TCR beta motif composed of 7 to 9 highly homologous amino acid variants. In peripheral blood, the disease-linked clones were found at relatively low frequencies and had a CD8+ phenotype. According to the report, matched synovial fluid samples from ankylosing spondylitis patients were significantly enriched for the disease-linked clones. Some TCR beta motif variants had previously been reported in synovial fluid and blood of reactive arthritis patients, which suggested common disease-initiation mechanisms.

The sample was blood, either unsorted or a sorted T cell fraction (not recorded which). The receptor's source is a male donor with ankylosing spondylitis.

For the CDR3, the sequence is CSASRGTAEGGGEQFF. The sequenced DNA: TGCAGTGCTAGCCGTGGAACGGCGGAGGGCGGGGGTGAGCAGTTCTTC. The chain is made from TRBV20-1 and TRBJ2-1; the junction holds 7 bases that match TRBD2. Trimming leaves V shorter by 3 bases and J shorter by 9 bases, with the junction holding 17 bases beyond the gene matches. Including the terminal cysteine and phenylalanine, the CDR3 comprises 16 residues. Of all the DNA, just the CDR3 is kept, 48 bases in frame from base 1. The germline V gene (reference sequence) provides CDR1 DFQATT and CDR2 SNEGSKA.